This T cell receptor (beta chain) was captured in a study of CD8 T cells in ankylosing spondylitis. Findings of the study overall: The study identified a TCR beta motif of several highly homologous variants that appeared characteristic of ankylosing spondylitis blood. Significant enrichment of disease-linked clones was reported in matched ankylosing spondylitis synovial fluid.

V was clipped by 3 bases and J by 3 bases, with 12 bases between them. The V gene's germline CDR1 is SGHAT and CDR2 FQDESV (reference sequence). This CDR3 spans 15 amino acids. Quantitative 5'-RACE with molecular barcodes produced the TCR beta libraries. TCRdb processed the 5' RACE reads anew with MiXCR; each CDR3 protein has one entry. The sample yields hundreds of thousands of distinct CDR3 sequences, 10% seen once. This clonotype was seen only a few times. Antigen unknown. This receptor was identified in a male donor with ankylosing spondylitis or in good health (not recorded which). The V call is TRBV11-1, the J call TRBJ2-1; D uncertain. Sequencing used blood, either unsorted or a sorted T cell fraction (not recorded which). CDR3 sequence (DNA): TGTGCCAGCAGCTTGGTCGGGCACAACTACAATGAGCAGTTCTTC. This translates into CASSLVGHNYNEQFF.